These 11 T cell receptor beta chains share one sample of origin, sequenced in a study of identical twins. From the 5' RACE reads, TCRdb called clonotypes with MiXCR, one entry per CDR3 protein. This sample has hundreds of thousands of distinct CDR3 sequences, with around 22% found just once. These data also formed part of another study, on yellow fever vaccine responses in identical twins.

Sequenced input: CD4+ T cells sorted from blood. These receptors all stem from a woman between 18 and 29 years old in good health.

This clonotype was found a few times. The V gene is TRBV4-1, the J gene TRBJ2-1; 9 bases are a match to TRBD2. From germline, CDR1 is MGHRA and CDR2 YSYEKL. This CDR3 region has 18 residues. V dropped 0 bases and J dropped 4; count of bases not matched to a gene: 10. The CDR3 loop reads CASSQDEVRLAGYNEQFF. The CDR3 DNA follows: TGCGCCAGCAGCCAAGATGAGGTCCGGCTAGCGGGGTACAATGAGCAGTTCTTC.

This CDR3 is CASGPRTLRNEQFF. The CDR3 DNA follows: TGTGCCAGCGGCCCCCGTACCCTCCGAAATGAGCAGTTCTTC. This chain connects TRBV21-1 to TRBJ2-1. TRBV21-1 is reported as a pseudogene. The CDR3 is made up of 14 amino acids.

V and J are TRBV18 and TRBJ2-5; the D is unclear. From germline, CDR1 is KGHSH and CDR2 LQKENI. This CDR3 spans 13 amino acids. V shed 0 bases and J shed 3 bases, with 5 bases lying between them. The CDR3 loop reads CASSPPDEETQYF. The CDR3 DNA sequence: TGTGCCAGCTCACCACCGGACGAAGAGACCCAGTACTTC. The full variable domain, completed using reference TRBV18 and TRBJ2-5, is NAGVMQNPRHLVRRRGQEARLRCSPMKGHSHVYWYRQLPEEGLKFMVYLQKENIIDESGMPKERFSAEFPKEGPSILRIQQVVRGDSAAYFCASSPPDEETQYFGPGTRLLVL.

This clonotype has just a few counts. The V call is TRBV28, the J call TRBJ2-3; D remains unclear. This CDR3 comprises 16 residues. Germline V gene lookup returns CDR1 MDHEN and CDR2 SYDVKM. V was clipped by 8 bases and J by 1 base, with 19 bases between them. The CDR3 sequence: CASERRTALGTDTQYF. For the CDR3, the DNA is TGTGCCAGCGAACGGCGGACCGCCCTAGGCACAGATACGCAGTATTTT. Variable domain in full (rest from reference TRBV28 and TRBJ2-3): DVKVTQSSRYLVKRTGEKVFLECVQDMDHENMFWYRQDPGLGLRLIYFSYDVKMKEKGDIPEGYSVSREKKERFSLILESASTNQTSMYLCASERRTALGTDTQYFGPGTRLTVL.

This sequence joins TRBV5-1 and TRBJ2-3, with TRBD1 matching over 7 bases. V was pared by 5 bases and J by 2 bases, with 5 bases of the junction left unmatched. Germline V lookup: CDR1 SGHRS, CDR2 YFSETQ. This CDR3 is built from 14 residues. The CDR3 DNA follows: TGCGCCAGCAGTACTGGACAGGACACAGATACGCAGTATTTT. The encoded protein is CASSTGQDTDTQYF.

V and J are TRBV3-1 and TRBJ2-7; D is tentatively TRBD1 or TRBD2 (5 bases each). The germline gives CDR1 LGHDT, CDR2 YNNKEL (reference sequence). Trimming shortened V by 2 bases and J by 5 bases, and 10 bases separated the two germline ends. This CDR3 region has 13 residues. The CDR3 loop reads CASSQSGTHEQYV. In nucleotides, the CDR3 is TGTGCCAGCAGCCAATCAGGGACCCACGAGCAGTACGTC.

The rearrangement joins TRBV12-3 or TRBV12-4 to TRBJ2-1; a weak D match, TRBD1 (5 bases). The CDR3 sequence is 16 residues long. Trimming shortened V by 7 bases and J by 4 bases, and 20 bases separated the two germline ends. The CDR3 nucleotides read TGTGCCAGCAATACAGTGGGGCGAACGATTTACAATGAGCAGTTCTTC. Protein sequence: CASNTVGRTIYNEQFF.

A few counts support this clonotype. This rearrangement joins TRBV4-1 to TRBJ1-2; D ambiguous. Deletions cut 0 bases from V and 4 bases from J, with 12 bases between. The V gene's germline CDR1 is MGHRA and CDR2 YSYEKL. The length of the CDR3 is 15 residues. The CDR3 is CASSQEVTVSYGYTF. CDR3 coding DNA: TGCGCCAGCAGCCAAGAAGTTACAGTATCCTATGGCTACACCTTC.

This clonotype was observed a handful of times. The genes are TRBV11-1 and TRBJ2-5; 9 bases fit TRBD2. J was trimmed by 1 base and V by 1 base; bases with no gene match: 10. The CDR3 runs to 18 residues. Germline V gives CDR1 SGHAT, CDR2 FQDESV (reference sequence). The CDR3 DNA sequence: TGTGCCAGCAGCTTAGGTGGCATGCTAGCGGGGCCCCAAGAGACCCAGTACTTC. It encodes CASSLGGMLAGPQETQYF.

The rearrangement uses TRBV3-1 and TRBJ2-1; maybe TRBD1 (5 bases). The V and J ends lost 4 bases and 2 bases respectively, with 15 bases between them. Germline assignment: CDR1 LGHDT and CDR2 YNNKEL (reference sequence). This CDR3 is built from 16 residues. This CDR3 reads CASSLFLGPTYNEQFF. In nucleotides, the CDR3 is TGTGCCAGCAGCCTTTTTTTGGGGCCTACCTACAATGAGCAGTTCTTC.

The chain couples TRBV5-1 to TRBJ2-3; maybe TRBD2 (6 bases). The V end was cut by 0 bases, the J end by 3 bases, with 11 bases between. The V gene's germline CDR1 is SGHRS and CDR2 YFSETQ. The CDR3 sequence is 15 residues long. In nucleotides, the CDR3 is TGCGCCAGCAGCTTGGGACTAGACCCAACAGATACGCAGTATTTT. Translated: CASSLGLDPTDTQYF.